The present entry profiles one T cell receptor beta chain with its context. This clone has more than one count but fewer than ten. The target of this receptor is not known. The record has no base qualities; no much larger clone is one base away. This record belongs to a study of OX40 agonist ivuxolimab in advanced cancers. In terms of the full investigation: Ivuxolimab was an agonistic, fully human IgG2 monoclonal antibody directed against OX40 (CD134), a costimulatory receptor. In the dose-escalation cohort, 75% to 85% of patients were male, and the mean age was approximately 60 years with a range of about 20 to 80. Three dose-escalation patients achieved partial responses, one with hepatocellular carcinoma and two with cutaneous melanoma. Peripheral TCRbeta sequencing aimed to test whether ivuxolimab altered TCR sequence diversity and caused clonal T-cell expansion. Among the roughly 52 dose-escalation patients, about 19 had hepatocellular carcinoma, some 15 melanoma, 9 renal cell carcinoma and 9 head and neck cancer. Patients were allowed to have had prior anti-PD-1, anti-PD-L1 or anti-CTLA-4 therapy, and around two fifths of the dose-escalation patients had been treated with checkpoint inhibitors. Intravenous ivuxolimab was administered to patients every 2 weeks at six dose levels: 0.01, 0.1, 0.3, 1.5, 3 and 10 mg/kg. The monotherapy dose-escalation portion (N ≈ 50 patients) of the phase I ivuxolimab trial is reported in the paper.

At the junction V is shortened by 11 bases and J by 6 bases, with 11 bases in between. The CDR3 has 11 amino acids, counting the end cysteine and phenylalanine. The DNA shown is the 33-base CDR3, in frame from base 1. From the germline V gene, CDR1 is SGHNT and CDR2 is YENEEA. The trial excluded patients who had a history of autoimmune disease or were on systemic immunosuppression. In every dose cohort, peripheral blood was drawn for TCR sequencing at baseline, cycle 4 day 1, and cycle 7 day 1. Samples were obtained from an open-label, multicenter, first-in-human phase I dose-escalation trial of ivuxolimab. Adults with locally advanced or metastatic melanoma, renal cell carcinoma, hepatocellular carcinoma or head and neck squamous cell carcinoma were enrolled in the trial. Before TCR sequencing, CD4+ and CD8+ T cells were separately sorted from peripheral blood. The study at large found these results: On average, CD8+ T cells showed more expanded clones than CD4+ T cells after ivuxolimab. At doses of 0.1 to 3.0 mg/kg, clonal expansion of both CD4+ and CD8+ T cells in blood was seen between baseline and week 6. The antigen specificity of the clonally expanded peripheral T cells was not determined. In the 0.1-3.0 mg/kg groups, partial responders were among the patients with the lowest normalized peripheral clonal expansion, particularly in CD8+ T cells. Low levels of normalized T-cell clonal expansion were also seen in some nonresponding patients.

To sequence the TCRbeta CDR3 region, genomic DNA was isolated from the sorted cells. The immunoSEQ Assay was used for sequencing of TCRbeta CDR3 regions. This is the immuneACCESS table as TCRdb keeps it, with only in-frame sequences that have V and J called. A part of the clones is gone; compared with another copy, unresolved V genes explain less than half, and the rest is unexplained. Within this sample are about 26,000 clones, with around 85% of them counted one time only. Jointly, the top ten make up 26% of the sample. This TCR derives from an adult with an advanced solid tumor such as melanoma, head and neck, liver or kidney cancer. The material was CD4+ or CD8+ T cells sorted from blood, obtained in a trial of the OX40 agonist ivuxolimab. The chain couples TRBV11-3 to TRBJ1-5; the D gene is perhaps TRBD1, on 5 matching bases. The bases read TGTGCCCGCCCGGGGGTTCAGCCCCAGCATTTT. It translates as CARPGVQPQHF.